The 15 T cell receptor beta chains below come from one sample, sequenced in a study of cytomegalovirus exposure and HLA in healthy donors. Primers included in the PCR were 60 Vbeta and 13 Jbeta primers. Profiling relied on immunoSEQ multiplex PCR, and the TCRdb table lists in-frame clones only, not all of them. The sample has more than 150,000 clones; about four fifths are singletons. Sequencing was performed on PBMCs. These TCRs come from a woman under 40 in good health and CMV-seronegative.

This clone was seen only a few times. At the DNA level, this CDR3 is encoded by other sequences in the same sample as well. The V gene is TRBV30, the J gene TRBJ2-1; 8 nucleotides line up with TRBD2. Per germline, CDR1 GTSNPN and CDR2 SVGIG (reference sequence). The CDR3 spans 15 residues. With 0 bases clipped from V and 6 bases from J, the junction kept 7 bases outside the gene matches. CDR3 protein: CAWSVRGGLSNEQFF. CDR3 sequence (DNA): TGTGCCTGGAGTGTCCGGGGGGGCCTGAGCAATGAGCAGTTCTTC.

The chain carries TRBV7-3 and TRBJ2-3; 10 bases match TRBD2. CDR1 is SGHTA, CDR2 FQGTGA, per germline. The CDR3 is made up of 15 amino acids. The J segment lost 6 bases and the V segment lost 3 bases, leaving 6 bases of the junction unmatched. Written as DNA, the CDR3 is TGTGCCAGCAGCTTGGCTAGCGGGGGCGGGGATACGCAGTATTTT. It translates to CASSLASGGGDTQYF.

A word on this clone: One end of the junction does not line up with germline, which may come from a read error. The CDR3 loop reads CASSPGLAGSNTGELFF. CDR3 bases: TGTGCTAGCAGCCCGGGACTAGCGGGGTCAAACACCGGGGAGCTGTTTTTT. The chain recombines TRBV7-7 with TRBJ2-2; TRBD2 matches at 13 bases. Per germline, CDR1 SSHAT and CDR2 FNYEAQ (reference sequence). The CDR3 is 17 residues long.

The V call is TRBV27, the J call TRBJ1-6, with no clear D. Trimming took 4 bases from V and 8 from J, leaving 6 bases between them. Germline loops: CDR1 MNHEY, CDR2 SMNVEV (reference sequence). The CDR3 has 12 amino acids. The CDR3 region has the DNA TGTGCCAGCAGTTCCCGGGATTCACCCCTCCACTTT. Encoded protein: CASSSRDSPLHF.

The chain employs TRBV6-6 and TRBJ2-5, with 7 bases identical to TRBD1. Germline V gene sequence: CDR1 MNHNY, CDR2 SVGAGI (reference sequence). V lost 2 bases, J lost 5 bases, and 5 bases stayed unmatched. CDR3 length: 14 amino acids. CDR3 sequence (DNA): TGTGCCAGCAGTTACAGACAGGGTGCGGAGACCCAGTACTTC. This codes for CASSYRQGAETQYF.

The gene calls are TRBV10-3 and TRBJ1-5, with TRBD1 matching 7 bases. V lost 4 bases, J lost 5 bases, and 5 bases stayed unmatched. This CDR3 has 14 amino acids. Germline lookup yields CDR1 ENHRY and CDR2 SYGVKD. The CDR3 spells CAISGDREYQPQHF. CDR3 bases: TGTGCCATCAGTGGTGACAGGGAATATCAGCCCCAGCATTTT.

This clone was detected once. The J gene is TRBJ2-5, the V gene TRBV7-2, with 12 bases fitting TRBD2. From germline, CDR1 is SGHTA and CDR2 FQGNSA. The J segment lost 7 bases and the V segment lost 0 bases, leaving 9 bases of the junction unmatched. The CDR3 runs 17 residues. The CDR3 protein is CASSLAGLAGGRGTQYF. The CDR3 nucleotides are TGTGCCAGCAGCTTAGCCGGCCTAGCGGGGGGGCGAGGGACCCAGTACTTC.

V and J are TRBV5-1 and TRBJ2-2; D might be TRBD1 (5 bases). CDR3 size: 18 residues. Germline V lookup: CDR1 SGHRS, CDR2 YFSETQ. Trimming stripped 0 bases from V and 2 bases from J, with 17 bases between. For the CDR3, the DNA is TGCGCCAGCAGCTTGGAAGACAGCCGAAGGGGAAACACCGGGGAGCTGTTTTTT. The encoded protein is CASSLEDSRRGNTGELFF.

The DNA of the CDR3 is TGCGCCAGCAGCTTGGAGGGACTGATTGGAAACACCATATATTTT. Protein product: CASSLEGLIGNTIYF. V is TRBV5-1 and J is TRBJ1-3; D possibly corresponds to TRBD1 (5 bases). Germline loops: CDR1 SGHRS, CDR2 YFSETQ. CDR3 length: 15 amino acids. Trimming removed 0 bases at V and 3 bases at J, with 10 bases between.

For the CDR3, the DNA is TGCGCCAGCATCCGAGAGGCAGCCCGATACAATGAGCAGTTCTTC. Translation: CASIREAARYNEQFF. The chain combines TRBV10-2 with TRBJ2-1, with D unclear. The germline V gene encodes CDR1 WSHSY and CDR2 SAAADI. The CDR3 runs 15 residues. V was trimmed by 7 bases and J by 4 bases, leaving 17 bases between them.

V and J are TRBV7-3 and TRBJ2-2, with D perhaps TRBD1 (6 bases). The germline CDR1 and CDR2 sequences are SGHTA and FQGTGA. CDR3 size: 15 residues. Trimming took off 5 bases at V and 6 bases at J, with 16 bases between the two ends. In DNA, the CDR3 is TGTGCCAGCAGCCCTCGGGACCCAGGGGCCGGGGAGCTGTTTTTT. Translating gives CASSPRDPGAGELFF.

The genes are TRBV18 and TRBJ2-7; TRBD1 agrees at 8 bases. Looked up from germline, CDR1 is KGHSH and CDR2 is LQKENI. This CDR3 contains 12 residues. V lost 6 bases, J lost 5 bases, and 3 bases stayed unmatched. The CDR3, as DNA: TGTGCCAGCTCGCGACAGGGGAACGAGCAGTACTTC. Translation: CASSRQGNEQYF.

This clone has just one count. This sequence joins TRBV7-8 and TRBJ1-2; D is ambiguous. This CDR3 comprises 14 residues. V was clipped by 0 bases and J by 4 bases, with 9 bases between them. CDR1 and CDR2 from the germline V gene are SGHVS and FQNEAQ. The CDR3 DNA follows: TGTGCCAGCAGCTTAGCCGAGGATGGCTATGGCTACACCTTC. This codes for CASSLAEDGYGYTF. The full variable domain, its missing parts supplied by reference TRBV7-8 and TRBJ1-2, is GAGVSQSPRYKVAKRGQDVALRCDPISGHVSLFWYQQALGQGPEFLTYFQNEAQLDKSGLPSDRFFAERPEGSVSTLKIQRTQQEDSAVYLCASSLAEDGYGYTFGSGTRLTVV.

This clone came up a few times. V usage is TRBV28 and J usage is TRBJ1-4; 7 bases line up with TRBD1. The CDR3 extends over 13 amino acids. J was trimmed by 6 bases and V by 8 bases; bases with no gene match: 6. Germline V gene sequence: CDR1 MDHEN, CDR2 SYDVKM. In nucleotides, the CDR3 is TGTGCCAGCGGTGGAGGGGGCGATGAAAAACTGTTTTTT. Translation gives CASGGGGDEKLFF.

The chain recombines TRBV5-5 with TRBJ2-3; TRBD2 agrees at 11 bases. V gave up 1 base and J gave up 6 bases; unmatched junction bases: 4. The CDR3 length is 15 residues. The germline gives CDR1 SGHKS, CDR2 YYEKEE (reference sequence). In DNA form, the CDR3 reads TGTGCCAGCAGCTTGACTAGCGGGGGTTGGGATACGCAGTATTTT. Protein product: CASSLTSGGWDTQYF.